The source of this T cell receptor (beta chain) is a study of shared clonotypes between healthy human individuals. Whole-study findings and limits: The sharing of around 5% of naive CD4 clonotypes was seen across a few donors. Even with large depth, rarefaction showed that sorted-subset sequencing was incomplete. In this cohort, only blood was sampled, and tissue repertoires likely differ.

On this clone: Its antigen is as yet unknown.

V was clipped by 1 base and J by 4 bases; unmatched bases: 5. Germline-derived CDR1 and CDR2 are MGHRA and YSYEKL. CDR3 length equals 17 residues. Every immunoSEQ plate was one replicate of a subset's evenly spread DNA. Data came from immunoSEQ multiplex PCR; TCRdb stores just in-frame clones and leaves some out. The sample lists 2 million to 2.5 million clones; under 97% were seen once. The chain uses TRBV4-1 and TRBJ2-1, with 12 bases identical to TRBD2. The sequencing input was naive CD4+ T cells sorted from blood. The subset: CD45RA+ positively selected. The sequence was obtained from a man in his late teens or twenties in good health. The CDR3 DNA reads as TGCGCCAGCAGCCAAGGTTCACTAGCGGGGGGTTACAATGAGCAGTTCTTC. Protein product: CASSQGSLAGGYNEQFF.